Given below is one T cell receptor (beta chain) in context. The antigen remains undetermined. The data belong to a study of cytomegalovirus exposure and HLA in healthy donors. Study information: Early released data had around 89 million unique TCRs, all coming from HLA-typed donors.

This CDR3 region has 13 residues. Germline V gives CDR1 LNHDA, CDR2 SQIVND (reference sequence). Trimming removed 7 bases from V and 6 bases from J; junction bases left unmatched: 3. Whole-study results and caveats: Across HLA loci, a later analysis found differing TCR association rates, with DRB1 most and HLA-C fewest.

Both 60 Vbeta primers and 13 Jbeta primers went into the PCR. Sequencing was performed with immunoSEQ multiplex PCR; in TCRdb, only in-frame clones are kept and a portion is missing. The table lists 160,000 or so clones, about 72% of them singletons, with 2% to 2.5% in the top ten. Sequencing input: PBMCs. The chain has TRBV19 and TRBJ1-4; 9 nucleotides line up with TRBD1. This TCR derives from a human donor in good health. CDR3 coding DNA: TGTGCCAGTACGACAGGGGGGTATGAAAAACTGTTTTTT. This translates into CASTTGGYEKLFF.